This TCR beta chain was obtained from a study of T cell repertoires in cytomegalovirus infection. As concerns this clonotype: Its matching antigen is unknown.

Regarding the study as a whole: HLA-C-restricted CMV clonotypes gave the most frequent clonotype in two of eight donors.

One entry per CDR3 protein results from TCRdb running MiXCR on the reads. The sample gives about 150,000 distinct CDR3 sequences, around a quarter of which show up once; approximately 11% is in the top ten. The sample comprised PBMCs. The receptor was derived from a human donor in good health (CMV status not recorded). Some clones in this sample may be carry-over from other donors' samples.

The chain's CDR3 is CASSPRTGGWTGELFF. The CDR3, as DNA: TGTGCCAGTAGTCCACGGACAGGGGGCTGGACCGGGGAGCTGTTTTTT. The chain is built from TRBV19 and TRBJ2-2; 11 nucleotides agree with TRBD1. CDR3 size: 16 residues. Germline assignment: CDR1 LNHDA and CDR2 SQIVND (reference sequence). With 5 bases clipped from V and 5 bases from J, the junction kept 7 bases outside the gene matches. Supplemented by reference TRBV19 and TRBJ2-2, the full variable domain reads DGGITQSPKYLFRKEGQNVTLSCEQNLNHDAMYWYRQDPGQGLRLIYYSQIVNDFQKGDIAEGYSVSREKKESFPLTVTSAQKNPTAFYLCASSPRTGGWTGELFFGEGSRLTVL.